These 18 T cell receptor beta chains were sequenced from one sample in a study of blood T cell repertoires in COVID-19. Only in-frame clones appear in the TCRdb table, and some are missing; sequencing was by immunoSEQ multiplex PCR. The sample has 130,000 or so clones, roughly 90% seen once. Sequencing was performed on peripheral blood. The source is a human donor with COVID-19, enrolled during active disease. The donor label of this sample is uncertain.

The chain employs TRBV7-7 and TRBJ1-5, with D possibly TRBD1 on 6 matching bases. CDR1 is SSHAT and CDR2 is FNYEAQ in the germline V gene (reference sequence). The CDR3 is 14 amino acids. Trimming cost V 5 bases and J 9 bases, with 17 bases left between them. The chain's CDR3 is CASSLGAGDPPQHF. The DNA of the CDR3 is TGTGCCAGCAGCCTGGGGGCGGGGGACCCGCCCCAGCATTTT. Full variable domain (rest looked up from reference TRBV7-7 and TRBJ1-5): GAGVSQSPRYKVTKRGQDVTLRCDPISSHATLYWYQQALGQGPEFLTYFNYEAQPDKSGLPSDRFSAERPEGSISTLTIQRTEQRDSAMYRCASSLGAGDPPQHFGDGTRLSIL.

This CDR3 reads CASSSGLAEHYNEQFF. CDR3 sequence (DNA): TGTGCCAGCAGCTCGGGACTAGCGGAACACTACAATGAGCAGTTCTTC. V gene TRBV9 combines with J gene TRBJ2-1, with 11 bases fitting TRBD2. The CDR3 has 16 residues. V was pared by 4 bases and J by 3 bases, with 6 bases of the junction left unmatched. CDR1 and CDR2 (germline): SGDLS, YYNGEE.

The rearrangement links TRBV12-3 or TRBV12-4 to TRBJ2-7; tentative D call: TRBD1 (7 bases). V lost 5 bases to trimming and J lost 9 bases, with 14 bases between them. This CDR3 spans 12 amino acids. Written as DNA, the CDR3 is TGTGCCAGCAGTCCCTGGAGGGGGCCGCAGTACTTC. Its protein is CASSPWRGPQYF.

This clone was detected once. The chain couples TRBV13 to TRBJ2-5, with TRBD2 identical over 9 bases. The CDR3 runs to 17 residues. V shed 5 bases, J shed 2 bases, and the junction held 12 bases outside the gene matches. Germline V gene lookup returns CDR1 PRHDT and CDR2 FYEKMQ (reference sequence). The CDR3 DNA reads TGTGCCAGCAGCCCGCAGCGGGGGGCCAGGGGACAAGAGACCCAGTACTTC. Translated, it gives CASSPQRGARGQETQYF.

A single count supports this clone. V and J are TRBV10-3 and TRBJ1-6; 9 bases map to TRBD1. Trimming at V came to 8 bases and at J to 9 bases, leaving 8 bases not matched to a gene. Germline V gene data show CDR1 as ENHRY and CDR2 as SYGVKD. CDR3 length: 14 amino acids. The CDR3 nucleotides are TGTGCCATCCAGGGACAGGGTAGGGGTTCACCCCTCCACTTT. Translating it yields CAIQGQGRGSPLHF.

This sequence joins TRBV5-1 and TRBJ2-2; D unresolved. This CDR3 is built from 13 residues. Germline CDR1 SGHRS, CDR2 YFSETQ. V shed 5 bases and J shed 5 bases, with 10 bases lying between them. In nucleotides, the CDR3 is TGCGCCAGCAGTACGATAACAACCGGGGAGCTGTTTTTT. Translated, it gives CASSTITTGELFF.

V and J are TRBV10-3 and TRBJ1-2; the D is unclear. The CDR3 spans 14 residues. Between the trimmed V and J ends, which lost 4 bases and 2 bases, there was a span of 11 bases. CDR1 is ENHRY, CDR2 SYGVKD, per germline. CDR3 residues: CAISVQSENYGYTF. DNA for the CDR3: TGTGCCATCAGTGTGCAGAGCGAGAACTATGGCTACACCTTC.

The rearrangement links TRBV7-9 to TRBJ1-1; 7 nucleotides match TRBD1. The CDR3 length is 12 residues. J gave up 11 bases and V 5 bases, and 8 bases lay outside the gene matches. Germline V gene lookup returns CDR1 SEHNR and CDR2 FQNEAQ (reference sequence). The CDR3 loop is CASSQGQPRAFF. The CDR3 DNA follows: TGTGCCAGCAGCCAGGGACAGCCTAGGGCTTTCTTT.

This clone was detected a few times. This chain joins TRBV12-5 and TRBJ2-5; 13 positions match TRBD2. Trimming removed 1 base from V and 2 bases from J; junction bases left unmatched: 4. Germline-derived CDR1 and CDR2 are LGHNT and FRNRAP. CDR3 size: 17 residues. The CDR3 DNA is TGTGCTAGTGGTTTGGGACTAGCGGGGGGACCTCAAGAGACCCAGTACTTC. This encodes CASGLGLAGGPQETQYF.

The chain combines TRBV7-6 with TRBJ2-7; unclear D gene. The V and J ends lost 1 base and 0 bases respectively, with 10 bases between them. Germline CDR1 reads SGHVS; CDR2 reads FNYEAQ. The CDR3 covers 15 residues. The CDR3 nucleotides are TGTGCCAGCAGCTTAGGGGCAGTTGACTCCTACGAGCAGTACTTC. It yields the protein CASSLGAVDSYEQYF.

Comment on this clone: Other DNA sequences in this specimen translate into the identical CDR3. CDR3 DNA: TGCGCCAGCAGGTCCAGCTCTGGAAACACCATATATTTT. As protein: CASRSSSGNTIYF. This chain uses TRBV5-1 with TRBJ1-3; D unclear. In germline, CDR1 is SGHRS, CDR2 YFSETQ. Trimming took off 5 bases at V and 0 bases at J, with 6 bases between the two ends. CDR3 length equals 13 residues.

The chain is built from TRBV2 and TRBJ2-5, with D tentatively TRBD1 (6 bases). Deletions cut 7 bases from V and 1 base from J, with 13 bases between. The CDR3 sequence is 14 residues long. Per germline, CDR1 SNHLY and CDR2 FYNNEI. CDR3 nucleotide sequence: TGTGCCAGCACCTTCAGGGGACCCCAAGAGACCCAGTACTTC. Encoded protein: CASTFRGPQETQYF.

The genes are TRBV24-1 and TRBJ1-5, with D maybe TRBD1 (5 bases). The germline V gene encodes CDR1 KGHDR and CDR2 SFDVKD. CDR3 size: 17 residues. V lost 4 bases, J lost 0 bases, and 15 bases lay in between. As DNA, the CDR3 is TGTGCCACCAGTGAGGCCCGGGCAGGGTATAGCAATCAGCCCCAGCATTTT. This gives the protein CATSEARAGYSNQPQHF.

This clone occurred once. The V gene is TRBV12-3 or TRBV12-4, the J gene TRBJ1-5, with 7 bases matching TRBD1. After removal of 5 bases from V and 14 bases from J, the junction contained 9 bases not matched to a gene. This CDR3 has 12 residues. Written as DNA, the CDR3 is TGTGCCAGCAGTCCCGGGACAGCTCCGGAGCATTTT. Protein sequence: CASSPGTAPEHF.

The chain combines TRBV6-4 with TRBJ1-1, with D possibly TRBD1 on 6 matching bases. V gave up 8 bases and J gave up 2 bases, with 15 bases separating them. CDR3 length equals 14 residues. Germline V gene data show CDR1 as MRHNA and CDR2 as SNTAGT. CDR3 protein: CASRPAGDNTEAFF. The CDR3 DNA sequence: TGTGCCAGCCGGCCCGCAGGGGATAACACTGAAGCTTTCTTT.

The chain has TRBV19 and TRBJ1-4; 7 bases are a match to TRBD1. Looked up from germline, CDR1 is LNHDA and CDR2 is SQIVND (reference sequence). Unmatched junction bases numbered 5, after V lost 3 bases and J lost 7 bases. The CDR3 spans 14 residues. The CDR3 region is CASSMGQGGEKLFF. CDR3 DNA sequence: TGTGCCAGTAGTATGGGGCAGGGGGGTGAAAAACTGTTTTTT.

The V call is TRBV25-1, the J call TRBJ1-2; 12 bases are a match to TRBD1. This CDR3 is 16 amino acids long. V was clipped by 2 bases and J by 7 bases; unmatched bases: 8. CDR1 and CDR2 from the germline V gene are MGHDK and SYGVNS. The DNA for the CDR3 is TGTGCCAGCAGTGAAATGGGGGGACAGGGGGCGCTTGGCTACACCTTC. It codes for CASSEMGGQGALGYTF.

V is TRBV5-1 and J is TRBJ2-7; 10 bases agree with TRBD1. V trimming: 4 bases; J trimming: 6 bases; junction bases outside the gene matches: 7. There are 14 residues in the CDR3. CDR1 SGHRS and CDR2 YFSETQ come from the germline V gene. CDR3 loop: CASSTRDRGSEQYF. CDR3 nucleotides: TGCGCCAGCAGCACCCGGGACAGGGGATCCGAGCAGTACTTC.